The text below deals with one T cell receptor (beta chain). Its specificity is not known. These data come from a study of cytomegalovirus exposure and HLA in healthy donors. Looking at the study overall: A previous analysis identified approximately 120 million unique TCR beta sequences derived from some 170 million T cells.

PCR primers comprised 60 Vbeta and 13 Jbeta primers. Some clones are missing from TCRdb's copy, which holds only in-frame ones; the method was immunoSEQ multiplex PCR. The sample contains about 160,000 clones, about 81% of which appear only once. Overall study findings and caveats: Confirmation was obtained in vitro that three CMV-associated chains are specific for CMV antigens.

Trimming cost V 5 bases and J 5 bases; bases outside gene matches: 4. CDR3 length: 13 residues. From germline, CDR1 is LGHNA and CDR2 YSLEER. This sequence originates from a woman aged 45-65 years in good health and CMV-seropositive. V gene TRBV4-3 combines with J gene TRBJ1-1, with 8 bases fitting TRBD1. The source material was PBMCs. The CDR3: CASSRTGRTEAFF. The CDR3 coding sequence is TGCGCCAGCAGCAGGACAGGGAGGACTGAAGCTTTCTTT.